This T cell receptor beta chain comes out of a study of T cell responses to AZD1222 COVID-19 vaccine. Germline CDR1 reads SGHKS; CDR2 reads YYEKEE (reference sequence). This CDR3 has 16 amino acids. V shed 3 bases and J shed 5 bases, with 20 bases lying between them. Some clones are missing from TCRdb's copy, which holds only in-frame ones; the method was immunoSEQ multiplex PCR. The data contain more than 80,000 clones, almost 90% of them singletons. Regarding the study as a whole: Only a handful of AZD1222 recipients, roughly six in all, had baseline seropositivity.

Comment on this clone: Its specificity is unknown.

The sequence was collected from an adult in good health. The input for sequencing was peripheral blood, taken on day 0 of AZD1222 vaccination. The chain links TRBV5-5 to TRBJ2-5; weak D call: TRBD2 (5 bases). CDR3 sequence: CASSSPSGGGLETQYF. The DNA for the CDR3 is TGTGCCAGCAGCTCCCCTTCGGGTGGAGGATTGGAGACCCAGTACTTC.